The rows below give T cell receptor beta chains drawn from one sample of a study of Tregs in tolerant kidney transplant recipients. Profiled with immunoSEQ multiplex PCR; TCRdb holds only in-frame clones, not every one. Of roughly 250,000 clones listed, 84% are singletons. Input material: CD4+ T cells from blood. The receptors were sampled from a human donor in good health. Both conserved end residues are part of each CDR3. The D gene is left open where the match is weak. Only part of the rows carry a size: once, few, many, or a class if the clone is expanded.

clone_size j_call v_call d_call cdr3_nt cdr3_aa
- TRBJ1-1 TRBV5-1 - TGCGCCAGCAGCCCGACCCCCGAGATGAACACTGAAGCTTTCTTT CASSPTPEMNTEAFF
- TRBJ1-1 TRBV6-1 - TGTGCCAGCAGTATCACAGGGAGGGCTGAAGCTTTCTTT CASSITGRAEAFF
few TRBJ2-5 TRBV9 - TGTGCCAGCAGCGTACACTCGCAAGAGACCCAGTACTTC CASSVHSQETQYF
- TRBJ2-1 TRBV5-1 TRBD2 TGCGCCAGCCGGACTAGCGGTTCCTACAATGAGCAGTTCTTC CASRTSGSYNEQFF
- TRBJ1-2 TRBV6-6 - TGTGCCAGCAGTCCCGTGACAGGCCTCTTTGGCTACACCTTC CASSPVTGLFGYTF
- TRBJ1-2 TRBV2 - TGTGCCAGCAGTGTATCTGGCTACACCTTC CASSVSGYTF
few TRBJ1-1 TRBV6-6 - TGTGCCAGCAGTTCGCTGGGCAGGGGGAACACTGAAGCTTTCTTT CASSSLGRGNTEAFF
- TRBJ1-3 TRBV6-5 - TGTGCCAGCAGAATGGAGTCTGGAAACACCATATATTTT CASRMESGNTIYF
- TRBJ2-6 TRBV15 - TGTGCCACCAGCAGGGGGGGCTCTGGGGCCAACGTCCTGACTTTC CATSRGGSGANVLTF
- TRBJ2-2 TRBV7-8 TRBD2 TGTGCCAGCAGCTTAGTAGTAGCGGGGAACACCGGGGAGCTGTTTTTT CASSLVVAGNTGELFF
- TRBJ2-1 TRBV11-3 TRBD2 TGTGCCAGCAGCGACGGGGGGTCCTACAATGAGCAGTTCTTC CASSDGGSYNEQFF
once TRBJ1-3 TRBV30 - TGTGCCTGGACCCCAGCCGACACCATATATTTT CAWTPADTIYF
- TRBJ2-6 TRBV11-2 TRBD1 TGTGCCAGCAGCGCCTGGGACAGGGGGTCTGGGGCCAACGTCCTGACTTTC CASSAWDRGSGANVLTF
- TRBJ1-4 TRBV2 - TGTGCCAGCAGTGATCGGCGTGGGAAACTGTTTTTT CASSDRRGKLFF
- TRBJ2-1 TRBV2 - TGTGCCAGCAGTCAAAAAGGAGGCGCGAGGGTCGAGCAGTTCTTC CASSQKGGARVEQFF
few TRBJ2-7 TRBV2 - TGTGCCAGCGGGGGGGCGCGTTTGAGCGAGCAGTACTTC CASGGARLSEQYF
few TRBJ1-2 TRBV6-5 - TGTGCCAGCAGTATACAGAGAAGGAACTATGGCTACACCTTC CASSIQRRNYGYTF
- TRBJ1-1 TRBV4-1 - TGCGCCAGCAGGGGGCATCTGAAGAACACTGAAGCTTTCTTT CASRGHLKNTEAFF
- TRBJ2-7 TRBV5-1 - TGCGCCAGCAGCGGGACCACCTACGAGCAGTACTTC CASSGTTYEQYF
- TRBJ1-6 TRBV6-1 - TGTGCCAGCAGTTCGGTCACCCTCCACTTT CASSSVTLHF
- TRBJ1-2 TRBV2 TRBD1 TGTGCCAGTCCCCCGGGACAGGGGGCGTATCTAGGGGGCTACACCTTC CASPPGQGAYLGGYTF
- TRBJ2-1 TRBV11-3 - TGTGCCAGCAGCTCTGGACAGTACAATGAGCAGTTCTTC CASSSGQYNEQFF
- TRBJ2-7 TRBV7-9 - TGTGCCAGCAGCCCGCCGGCCCCTTCCTACGAGCAGTACTTC CASSPPAPSYEQYF
- TRBJ1-2 TRBV9 - TGTGCCAGCAGCGTAGGTCCAGGGATCTATGGCTACACCTTC CASSVGPGIYGYTF
- TRBJ2-7 TRBV7-8 - TGTGCCAGCAGCATGAGGGCGGGGCGTTACGAGCAGTACTTC CASSMRAGRYEQYF
once TRBJ2-7 TRBV12-2 - TGTGCAAGTCGCTCCGTCGCGGGTTGGGAGCAGTACTTC CASRSVAGWEQYF
- TRBJ2-7 TRBV5-1 - TGCGCCAGCAGCTTGACTGAAACCTACGAGCAGTACTTC CASSLTETYEQYF
- TRBJ2-3 TRBV7-8 TRBD2 TGTGCCAGCAGCCCGCGGGGGGGTAGCACAGATACGCAGTATTTT CASSPRGGSTDTQYF
- TRBJ1-6 TRBV6-4 TRBD1 TGTGCCAGCAGTGACCCTGGGACAGGGGACGAGTCTTTTAATTCACCCCTCCACTTT CASSDPGTGDESFNSPLHF
- TRBJ2-5 TRBV25-1 - TGTGCCAGCAGACAGCAAGAGACCCAGTACTTC CASRQQETQYF
- TRBJ2-2 TRBV7-2 TRBD2 TGTGCCAGCAGCTTATGGGGACTAGCGGGAGGTTCCGGGGAGCTGTTTTTT CASSLWGLAGGSGELFF
- TRBJ2-7 TRBV4-2 - TGTGCCAGCAGCCAAGCTCCGGGACTCGGGATAGGGCAGTACTTC CASSQAPGLGIGQYF
- TRBJ2-2 TRBV2 TRBD2 TGTGCCAGCAGTGAAATACTAGCGGGAGGGCCACGCGGGGAGCTGTTTTTT CASSEILAGGPRGELFF
- TRBJ1-1 TRBV6-1 - TGTGCCAGCAGGCCCCCGTTTCTGAACACTGAAGCTTTCTTT CASRPPFLNTEAFF
- TRBJ1-3 TRBV11-2 - TGTGCCAGCAGCCCCGTAGGGACAGGAAACACCATATATTTT CASSPVGTGNTIYF
- TRBJ2-7 TRBV6-5 TRBD1 TGTGCCAGCAGAATGGGACAGGGCGATGTGTACGAGCAGTACTTC CASRMGQGDVYEQYF
- TRBJ2-1 TRBV2 - TGTGCCAGCAGTGCGTCGTGGCGGGGTAGCTCCTACAATGAGCAGTTCTTC CASSASWRGSSYNEQFF
- TRBJ1-4 TRBV7-2 - TGTGCCAGCAGCTTTATGTGGGGGTCGAATGAAAAACTGTTTTTT CASSFMWGSNEKLFF
- TRBJ1-2 TRBV27 TRBD1 TGTGCCAGCAGTTCCCTGGACAGGTTATTCTATGGCTACACCTTC CASSSLDRLFYGYTF
- TRBJ1-4 TRBV15 - TGTGCCACCAGCTCCGCCAATGAAAAACTGTTTTTT CATSSANEKLFF
- TRBJ1-2 TRBV27 - TGTGCCAGCAGTCATGGACTGAACTATGGCTACACCTTC CASSHGLNYGYTF
once TRBJ1-2 TRBV7-3 - TGTGCCAGCAGCCAAGAGGGATCCGAAGGCTACACCTTC CASSQEGSEGYTF
- TRBJ2-7 TRBV18 TRBD2 TGTGCCAGCTCACCGCGGGAGCCCTACGAGCAGTACTTC CASSPREPYEQYF
- TRBJ1-2 TRBV12-5 TRBD1 TGTGCTAGTGGTTTGGACGGGGACAGGACGATGTATGGCTACACCTTC CASGLDGDRTMYGYTF
once TRBJ1-4 TRBV5-1 - TGCGCCAGCAGCCCTATCGAGGGGGAAAAACTGTTTTTT CASSPIEGEKLFF
few TRBJ1-2 TRBV19 - TGTGCCAGTAGTATCCCCAGACCGATTAGGGGCTACACCTTC CASSIPRPIRGYTF
once TRBJ1-1 TRBV6-5 - TGTGCCAGCAGTTATAGATCAGGGCGGGCCACTGAAGCTTTCTTT CASSYRSGRATEAFF
- TRBJ2-7 TRBV30 - TGTGCCTGGGCCGCTGGGACCGTAACCTACGAGCAGTACTTC CAWAAGTVTYEQYF
- TRBJ2-5 TRBV5-1 - TGCGCCAGCAGCTTGGGCGGAACAGGCCCACAGGAGACCCAGTACTTC CASSLGGTGPQETQYF
- TRBJ2-3 TRBV7-6 TRBD2 TGTGCCAGCAGCTTGCGACTAGCGGGAGAGGCAGATACGCAGTATTTT CASSLRLAGEADTQYF
few TRBJ1-6 TRBV27 TRBD1 TGTGCCAGCAGTTCGCCGGACAGGGAGAATTCACCCCTCCACTTT CASSSPDRENSPLHF
- TRBJ2-4 TRBV6-1 - TGTGCCAGCGAGCTAGGGGCCAAAAACATTCAGTACTTC CASELGAKNIQYF
- TRBJ1-1 TRBV2 - TGTGCCAGCAGCTCGGGACGCCAGACGAACACTGAAGCTTTCTTT CASSSGRQTNTEAFF